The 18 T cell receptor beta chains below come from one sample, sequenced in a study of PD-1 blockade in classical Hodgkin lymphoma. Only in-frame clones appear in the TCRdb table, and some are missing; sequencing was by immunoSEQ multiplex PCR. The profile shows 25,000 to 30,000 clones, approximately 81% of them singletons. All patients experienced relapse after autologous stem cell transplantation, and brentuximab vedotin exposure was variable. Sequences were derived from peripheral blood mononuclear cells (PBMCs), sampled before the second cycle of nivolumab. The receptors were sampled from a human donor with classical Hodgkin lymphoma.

CDR3 region: CASSRELSYNEQFF. Here the CDR3 DNA reads TGTGCCAGCAGTCGAGAACTCTCCTACAATGAGCAGTTCTTC. The gene calls are TRBV6-4 and TRBJ2-1; D is uncertain. V lost 5 bases to trimming and J lost 0 bases, with 8 bases between them. This CDR3 comprises 14 residues. Germline-derived CDR1 and CDR2 are MRHNA and SNTAGT.

Written as DNA, the CDR3 is TGTGCCAGCAGTGACGCGGAATCGAACACTGAAGCTTTCTTT. Translating it yields CASSDAESNTEAFF. This chain links TRBV2 with TRBJ1-1; D remains ambiguous. Trimming cost V 3 bases and J 1 base, with 9 bases left between them. The CDR3 totals 14 residues. Per the germline V gene, CDR1 is SNHLY and CDR2 is FYNNEI.

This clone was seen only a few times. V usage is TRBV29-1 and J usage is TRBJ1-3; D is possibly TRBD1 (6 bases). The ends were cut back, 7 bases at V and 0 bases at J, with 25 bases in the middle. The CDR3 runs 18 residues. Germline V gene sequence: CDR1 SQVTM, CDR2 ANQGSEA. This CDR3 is CSDYSRGRLHYSGNTIYF. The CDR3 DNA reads TGCAGCGACTATTCCAGGGGTCGCCTTCACTACTCTGGAAACACCATATATTTT.

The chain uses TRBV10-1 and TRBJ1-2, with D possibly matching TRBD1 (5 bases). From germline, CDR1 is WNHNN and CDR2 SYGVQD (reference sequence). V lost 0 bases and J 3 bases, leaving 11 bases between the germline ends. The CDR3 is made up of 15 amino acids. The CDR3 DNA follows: TGCGCCAGCAGTGAGTCGTTTAGAGGGGACTATGGCTACACCTTC. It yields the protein CASSESFRGDYGYTF.

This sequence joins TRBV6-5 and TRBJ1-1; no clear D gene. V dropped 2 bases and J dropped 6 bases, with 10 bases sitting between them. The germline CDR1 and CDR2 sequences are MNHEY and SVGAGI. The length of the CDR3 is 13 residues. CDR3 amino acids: CASSYQAPAEAFF. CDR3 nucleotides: TGTGCCAGCAGTTACCAGGCCCCCGCTGAAGCTTTCTTT.

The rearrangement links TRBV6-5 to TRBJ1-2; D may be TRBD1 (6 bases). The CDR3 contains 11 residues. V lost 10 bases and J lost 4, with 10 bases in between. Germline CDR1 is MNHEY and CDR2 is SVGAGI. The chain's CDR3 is CAIKGGYGYTF. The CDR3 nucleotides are TGTGCCATCAAGGGGGGCTATGGCTACACCTTC.

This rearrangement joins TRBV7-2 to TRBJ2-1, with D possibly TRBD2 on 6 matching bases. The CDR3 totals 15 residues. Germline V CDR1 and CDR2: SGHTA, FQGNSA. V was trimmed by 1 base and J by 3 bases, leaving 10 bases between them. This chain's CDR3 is CASSLGGGIYNEQFF. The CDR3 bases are TGTGCCAGCAGCTTAGGGGGCGGGATCTACAATGAGCAGTTCTTC.

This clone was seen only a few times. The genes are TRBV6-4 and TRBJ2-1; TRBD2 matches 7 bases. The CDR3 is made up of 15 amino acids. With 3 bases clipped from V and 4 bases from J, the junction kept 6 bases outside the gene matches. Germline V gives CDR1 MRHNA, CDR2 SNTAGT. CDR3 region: CASSEMGGWYNEQFF. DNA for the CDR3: TGTGCCAGCAGTGAGATGGGGGGGTGGTACAATGAGCAGTTCTTC.

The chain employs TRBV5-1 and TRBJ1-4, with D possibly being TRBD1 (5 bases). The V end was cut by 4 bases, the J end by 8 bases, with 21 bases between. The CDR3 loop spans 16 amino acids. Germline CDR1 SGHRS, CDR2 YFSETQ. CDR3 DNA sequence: TGCGCCAGCAGCCTTGGGACGGCGTCGGCCAGGGAAAAACTGTTTTTT. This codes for CASSLGTASAREKLFF.

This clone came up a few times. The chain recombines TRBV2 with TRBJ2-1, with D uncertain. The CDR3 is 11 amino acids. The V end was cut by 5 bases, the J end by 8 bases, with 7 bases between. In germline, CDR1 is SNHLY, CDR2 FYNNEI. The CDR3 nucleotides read TGTGCCAGCAGTCTAGAGGATGAGCAGTTCTTC. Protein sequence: CASSLEDEQFF.

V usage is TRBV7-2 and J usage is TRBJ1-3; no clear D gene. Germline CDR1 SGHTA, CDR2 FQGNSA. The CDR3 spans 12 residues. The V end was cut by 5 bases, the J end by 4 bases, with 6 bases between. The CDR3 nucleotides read TGTGCCAGCAGCACTTCCGGAAACACCATATATTTT. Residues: CASSTSGNTIYF.

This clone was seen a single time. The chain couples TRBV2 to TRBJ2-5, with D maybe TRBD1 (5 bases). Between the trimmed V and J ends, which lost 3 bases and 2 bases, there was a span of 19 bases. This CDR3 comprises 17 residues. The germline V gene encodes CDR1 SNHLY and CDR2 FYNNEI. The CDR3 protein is CASSEETLWTSQETQYF. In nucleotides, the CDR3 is TGTGCCAGCAGTGAGGAAACGTTATGGACAAGTCAAGAGACCCAGTACTTC. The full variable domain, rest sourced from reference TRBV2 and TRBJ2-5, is EPEVTQTPSHQVTQMGQEVILRCVPISNHLYFYWYRQILGQKVEFLVSFYNNEISEKSEIFDDQFSVERPDGSNFTLKIRSTKLEDSAMYFCASSEETLWTSQETQYFGPGTRLLVL.

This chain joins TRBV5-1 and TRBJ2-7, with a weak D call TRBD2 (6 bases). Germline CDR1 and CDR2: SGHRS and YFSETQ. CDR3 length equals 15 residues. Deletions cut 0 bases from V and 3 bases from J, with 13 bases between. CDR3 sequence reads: CASSLEAGRFYEQYF. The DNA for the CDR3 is TGCGCCAGCAGCTTGGAGGCAGGGAGGTTCTACGAGCAGTACTTC.

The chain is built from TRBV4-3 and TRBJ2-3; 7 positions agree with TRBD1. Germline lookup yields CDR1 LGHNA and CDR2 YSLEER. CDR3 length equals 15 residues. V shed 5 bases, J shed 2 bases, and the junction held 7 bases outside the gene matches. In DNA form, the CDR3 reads TGCGCCAGCAGCAACACAGGGGCCTCCACAGATACGCAGTATTTT. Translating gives CASSNTGASTDTQYF.

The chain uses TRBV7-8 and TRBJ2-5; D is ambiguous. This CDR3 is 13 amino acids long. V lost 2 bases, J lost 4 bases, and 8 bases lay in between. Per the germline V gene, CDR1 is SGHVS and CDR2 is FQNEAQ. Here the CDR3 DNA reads TGTGCCAGCAGCTTAAATCCTCTAGAGACCCAGTACTTC. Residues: CASSLNPLETQYF.

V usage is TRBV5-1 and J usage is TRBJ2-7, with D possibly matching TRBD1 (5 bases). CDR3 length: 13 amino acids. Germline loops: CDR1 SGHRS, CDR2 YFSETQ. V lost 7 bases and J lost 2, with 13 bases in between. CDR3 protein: CASGPTDTYEQYF. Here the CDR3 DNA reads TGCGCCAGCGGACCGACAGATACCTACGAGCAGTACTTC.

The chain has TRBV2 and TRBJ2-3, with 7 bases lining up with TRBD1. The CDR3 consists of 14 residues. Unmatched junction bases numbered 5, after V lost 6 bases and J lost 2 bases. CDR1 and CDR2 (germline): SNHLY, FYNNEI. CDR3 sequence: CASRRGPHTDTQYF. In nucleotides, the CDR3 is TGTGCCAGCAGGAGGGGGCCCCACACAGATACGCAGTATTTT.

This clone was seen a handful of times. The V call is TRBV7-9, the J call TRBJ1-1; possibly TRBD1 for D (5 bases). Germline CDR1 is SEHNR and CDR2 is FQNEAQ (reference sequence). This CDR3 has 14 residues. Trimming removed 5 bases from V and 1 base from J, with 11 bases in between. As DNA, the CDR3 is TGTGCCAGCAGCCTTATGGACACGAACACTGAAGCTTTCTTT. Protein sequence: CASSLMDTNTEAFF.